The source of this T cell receptor beta chain is a study of CD8+CD57+ T cells in acquired aplastic anemia. Sequenced patients had shown CD8+CD57+ cell expansion by flow cytometry. The study's findings and limits: Patients and controls had CD8+ Simpson's diversity values that were not significantly distinct.

From germline, CDR1 is SGHTA and CDR2 FQGNSA. This CDR3 region has 13 residues. Of note for this clonotype: What it recognizes is unknown.

TCR beta VDJ and CDR3 profiling used genomic DNA as template. A single record per CDR3 protein comes from TCRdb applying MiXCR to the reads. The sample shows approximately 220,000 distinct CDR3 sequences, roughly 50% of them seen only once. Sequencing was done on a sample of sorted CD4+, CD8+, or CD8+CD57+ T cells (not recorded which) from PBMCs. The sequence was obtained from a human donor with aplastic anemia. The genes are TRBV7-2 and TRBJ2-7; 10 bases line up with TRBD2. The J call is uncertain, as TRBJ2-5 better fits the DNA end. CDR3 nucleotide sequence: TGTGCCAGCAGCGCGGGACTAGCGAAGACCCAGTACTTC. This codes for CASSAGLAKTQYF.